The rows below give T cell receptor beta chains drawn from one sample of a study of shared clonotypes between healthy human individuals. Profiled with immunoSEQ multiplex PCR; TCRdb holds only in-frame clones, not every one. The sample records 1,500,000 or so clones, around 97% being singletons. Sequenced sample: naive CD4+ T cells sorted from blood. These receptors all stem from a man between 25 and 39 years old in good health. Each CDR3 is given with its conserved first and last residue. The order of the fields is D gene, clone size, V gene, J gene, CDR3 protein, CDR3 DNA. D genes are given only for firm matches. Size tells how often a clone was seen (once, few, many) or the class of an expanded clone, and some rows leave it out.

TRBD1	NA	TRBV2	TRBJ2-5	CASKGSGTGGQETQYF	TGTGCCAGCAAGGGTTCGGGGACAGGGGGACAAGAGACCCAGTACTTC
TRBD1	NA	TRBV7-9	TRBJ1-5	CASSPGTVGDQPQHF	TGTGCCAGCAGCCCCGGGACAGTCGGCGATCAGCCCCAGCATTTT
NA	NA	TRBV7-2	TRBJ1-5	CASSLEGDPNQPQHF	TGTGCCAGCAGCTTAGAAGGGGACCCAAATCAGCCCCAGCATTTT
NA	NA	TRBV7-9	TRBJ1-1	CASSLAGVTAGVNTEAFF	TGTGCCAGCAGCTTAGCGGGGGTCACGGCAGGAGTGAACACTGAAGCTTTCTTT
NA	NA	TRBV28	TRBJ2-7	CASSLGPGGDEQYF	TGTGCCAGCAGTTTAGGTCCGGGGGGCGACGAGCAGTACTTC
NA	NA	TRBV29-1	TRBJ2-1	CSVPPPGSVTYNEQFF	TGCAGCGTTCCCCCCCCGGGCAGTGTCACCTACAATGAGCAGTTCTTC
TRBD2	NA	TRBV28	TRBJ2-1	CASSSRGRLAGRYNEQFF	TGTGCCAGCAGTTCCCGTGGCCGACTAGCGGGAAGGTACAATGAGCAGTTCTTC
NA	few	TRBV5-4	TRBJ2-7	CASSLSDRTYEQYF	TGTGCCAGCAGCTTGAGTGACAGAACCTACGAGCAGTACTTC
TRBD2	NA	TRBV5-6	TRBJ2-1	CASSLVAAGGRFNEQFF	TGTGCCAGCAGCTTGGTAGCAGCGGGAGGACGCTTCAATGAGCAGTTCTTC
TRBD1	NA	TRBV25-1	TRBJ2-5	CASSWATGVSETQYF	TGTGCCAGCAGTTGGGCGACAGGGGTTTCAGAGACCCAGTACTTC
TRBD1	NA	TRBV9	TRBJ1-2	CASSAPGQGARGYTF	TGTGCCAGCAGCGCTCCGGGACAGGGGGCGAGAGGCTACACCTTC
NA	NA	TRBV19	TRBJ2-7	CASSKELGAIYEQYF	TGTGCCAGTAGCAAAGAGCTAGGGGCGATCTACGAGCAGTACTTC
NA	NA	TRBV11-2	TRBJ1-1	CASSSPRNTEAFF	TGTGCCAGCAGCTCTCCCAGGAACACTGAAGCTTTCTTT
NA	NA	TRBV21-1	TRBJ2-1	CASSKRGVEQFF	TGTGCCAGCAGCAAACGAGGGGTTGAGCAGTTCTTC
NA	once	TRBV18	TRBJ2-7	CASSPQGRGEQYF	TGTGCCAGCTCACCCCAGGGTAGGGGCGAGCAGTACTTC
TRBD1	NA	TRBV6-1	TRBJ1-1	CASSARTGRSEAFF	TGTGCCAGCAGTGCTAGGACAGGGAGGTCTGAAGCTTTCTTT
NA	NA	TRBV5-1	TRBJ1-3	CASSLLGQMSSGNTIYF	TGCGCCAGCAGCCTCCTCGGACAGATGAGCTCTGGAAACACCATATATTTT
NA	NA	TRBV6-6	TRBJ2-7	CASRGSGKPPEQYF	TGTGCCAGCAGGGGATCGGGAAAACCCCCCGAGCAGTACTTC
NA	NA	TRBV10-1	TRBJ2-1	CASGATYNEQFF	TGCGCCAGCGGGGCGACCTACAATGAGCAGTTCTTC
TRBD1	once	TRBV5-5	TRBJ2-1	CASSWDRGQFF	TGTGCCAGCAGCTGGGACAGGGGACAGTTCTTC
NA	NA	TRBV5-4	TRBJ2-5	CASSLVGASQETQYF	TGTGCCAGCAGCTTGGTTGGAGCGTCTCAAGAGACCCAGTACTTC
NA	NA	TRBV5-1	TRBJ2-3	CASSFQGRAGTDTQYF	TGCGCCAGCAGCTTCCAGGGTAGGGCTGGGACAGATACGCAGTATTTT
NA	NA	TRBV20-1	TRBJ2-1	CSARVNNEQFF	TGCAGTGCTAGAGTGAACAATGAGCAGTTCTTC